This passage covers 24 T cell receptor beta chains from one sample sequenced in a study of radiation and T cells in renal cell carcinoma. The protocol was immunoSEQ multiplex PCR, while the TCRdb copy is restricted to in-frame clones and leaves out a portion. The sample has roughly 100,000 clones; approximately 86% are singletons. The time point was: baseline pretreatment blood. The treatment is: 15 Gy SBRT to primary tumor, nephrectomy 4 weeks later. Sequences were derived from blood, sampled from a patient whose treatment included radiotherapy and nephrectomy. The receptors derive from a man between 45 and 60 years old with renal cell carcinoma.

DNA of the CDR3: TGTGCCAGCAGTGAAGAGGGGGATAGAGAAGCTTTCTTT. Its translation is CASSEEGDREAFF. The chain has TRBV2 and TRBJ1-1, with D maybe TRBD1 (6 bases). V was shortened by 1 base and J by 8 bases, with 11 bases between the two germline ends. The CDR3 consists of 13 residues. Germline CDR1 reads SNHLY; CDR2 reads FYNNEI.

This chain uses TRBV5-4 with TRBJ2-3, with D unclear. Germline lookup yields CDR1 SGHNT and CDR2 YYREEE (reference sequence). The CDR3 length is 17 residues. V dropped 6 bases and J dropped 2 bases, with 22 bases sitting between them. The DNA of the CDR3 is TGTGCCAGCACCCCCGCCACCCCACAGTGGGCCACAGATACGCAGTATTTT. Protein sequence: CASTPATPQWATDTQYF.

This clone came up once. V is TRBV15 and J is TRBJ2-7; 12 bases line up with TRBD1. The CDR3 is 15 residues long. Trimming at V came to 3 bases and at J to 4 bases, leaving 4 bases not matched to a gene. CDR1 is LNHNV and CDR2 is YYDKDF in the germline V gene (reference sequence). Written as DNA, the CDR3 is TGTGCCACCAGCAGGGCGGGACAGGGGGCGTACGAGCAGTACTTC. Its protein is CATSRAGQGAYEQYF.

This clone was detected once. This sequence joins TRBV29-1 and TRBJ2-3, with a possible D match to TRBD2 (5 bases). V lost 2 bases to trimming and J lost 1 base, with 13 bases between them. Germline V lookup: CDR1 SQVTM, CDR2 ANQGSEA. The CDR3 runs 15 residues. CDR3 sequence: CSVELGGTRTDTQYF. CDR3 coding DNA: TGCAGCGTTGAATTAGGAGGTACCCGCACAGATACGCAGTATTTT.

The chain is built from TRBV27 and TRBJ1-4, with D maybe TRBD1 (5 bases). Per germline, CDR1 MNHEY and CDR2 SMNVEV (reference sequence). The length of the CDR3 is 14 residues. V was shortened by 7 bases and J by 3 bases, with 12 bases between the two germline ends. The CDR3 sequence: CASKVGRANEKLFF. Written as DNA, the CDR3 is TGTGCCAGCAAGGTGGGCAGGGCTAATGAAAAACTGTTTTTT.

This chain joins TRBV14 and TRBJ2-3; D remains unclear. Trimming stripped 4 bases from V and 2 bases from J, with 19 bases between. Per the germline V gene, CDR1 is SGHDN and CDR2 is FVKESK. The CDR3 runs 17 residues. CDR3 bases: TGTGCCAGCAGCCCAACCCAAGATTCGACGCCCACAGATACGCAGTATTTT. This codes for CASSPTQDSTPTDTQYF.

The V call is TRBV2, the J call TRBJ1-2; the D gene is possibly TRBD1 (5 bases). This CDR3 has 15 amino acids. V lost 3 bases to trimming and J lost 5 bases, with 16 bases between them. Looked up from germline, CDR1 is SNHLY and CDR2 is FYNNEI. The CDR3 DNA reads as TGTGCCAGCAGTGATCAGGGCGGACCCTTATATGGCTACACCTTC. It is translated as CASSDQGGPLYGYTF.

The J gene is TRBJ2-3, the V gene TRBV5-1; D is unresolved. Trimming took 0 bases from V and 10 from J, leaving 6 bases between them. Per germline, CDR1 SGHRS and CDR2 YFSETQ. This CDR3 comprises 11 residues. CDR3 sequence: CASSLEFAQYF. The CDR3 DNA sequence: TGCGCCAGCAGCTTGGAGTTCGCGCAGTATTTT.

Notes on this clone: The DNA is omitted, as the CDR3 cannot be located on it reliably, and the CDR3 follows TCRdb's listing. This CDR3 is CASSLDFGSGYEQYF. The J gene is TRBJ2-7, the V gene TRBV28. The CDR3 spans 15 amino acids, including both terminal residues. The germline gives CDR1 MDHEN, CDR2 SYDVKM.

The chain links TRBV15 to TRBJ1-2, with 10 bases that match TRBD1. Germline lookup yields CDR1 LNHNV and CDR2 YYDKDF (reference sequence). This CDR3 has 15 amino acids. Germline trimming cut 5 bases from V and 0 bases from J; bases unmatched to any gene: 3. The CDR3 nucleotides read TGTGCCACCAGCCCGGACAGGGGGGCTAACTATGGCTACACCTTC. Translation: CATSPDRGANYGYTF.

The CDR3 loop is CASTPSLVQGTEAFF. The CDR3 DNA is TGCGCCAGCACCCCAAGCCTAGTTCAGGGGACTGAAGCTTTCTTT. The V and J genes are TRBV4-1 and TRBJ1-1; D might be TRBD1 (6 bases). The CDR3 totals 15 residues. From germline, CDR1 is MGHRA and CDR2 YSYEKL. Trimming stripped 7 bases from V and 5 bases from J, with 20 bases between.

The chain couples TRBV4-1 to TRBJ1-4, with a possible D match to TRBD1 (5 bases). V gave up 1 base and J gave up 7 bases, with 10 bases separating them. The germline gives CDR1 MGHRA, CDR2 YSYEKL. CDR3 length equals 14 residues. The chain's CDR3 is CASSQGQGFEKLFF. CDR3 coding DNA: TGCGCCAGCAGCCAAGGTCAGGGCTTTGAAAAACTGTTTTTT.

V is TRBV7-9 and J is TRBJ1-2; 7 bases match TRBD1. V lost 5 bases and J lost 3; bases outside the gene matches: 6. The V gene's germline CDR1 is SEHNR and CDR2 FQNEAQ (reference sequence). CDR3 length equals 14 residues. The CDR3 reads CASSHKDRDYGYTF. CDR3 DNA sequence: TGTGCCAGCAGCCACAAAGACAGGGACTATGGCTACACCTTC. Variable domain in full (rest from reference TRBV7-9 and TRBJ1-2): DTGVSQNPRHKITKRGQNVTFRCDPISEHNRLYWYRQTLGQGPEFLTYFQNEAQLEKSRLLSDRFSAERPKGSFSTLEIQRTEQGDSAMYLCASSHKDRDYGYTFGSGTRLTVV.

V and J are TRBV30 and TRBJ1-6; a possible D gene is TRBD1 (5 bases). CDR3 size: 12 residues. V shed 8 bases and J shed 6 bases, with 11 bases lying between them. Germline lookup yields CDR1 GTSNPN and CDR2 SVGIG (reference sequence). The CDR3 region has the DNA TGTGCCGCCGACAGATTTAATTCACCCCTCCACTTT. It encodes CAADRFNSPLHF. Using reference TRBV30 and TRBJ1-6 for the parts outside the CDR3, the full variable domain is SQTIHQWPATLVQPVGSPLSLECTVEGTSNPNLYWYRQAAGRGLQLLFYSVGIGQISSEVPQNLSASRPQDRQFILSSKKLLLSDSGFYLCAADRFNSPLHFGNGTRLTVT.

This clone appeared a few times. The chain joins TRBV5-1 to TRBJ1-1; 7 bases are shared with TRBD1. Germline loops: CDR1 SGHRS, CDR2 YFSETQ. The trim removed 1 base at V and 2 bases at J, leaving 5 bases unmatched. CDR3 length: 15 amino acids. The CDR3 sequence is CASSLSGTANTEAFF. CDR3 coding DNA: TGCGCCAGCAGCTTGTCCGGGACAGCAAACACTGAAGCTTTCTTT.

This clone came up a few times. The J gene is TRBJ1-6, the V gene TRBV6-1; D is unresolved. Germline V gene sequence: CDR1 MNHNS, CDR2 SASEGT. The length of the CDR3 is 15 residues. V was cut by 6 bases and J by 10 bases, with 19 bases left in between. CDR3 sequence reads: CASSSFSFLASPLHF. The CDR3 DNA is TGTGCCAGCAGCTCCTTTTCTTTTCTGGCATCACCCCTCCACTTT.

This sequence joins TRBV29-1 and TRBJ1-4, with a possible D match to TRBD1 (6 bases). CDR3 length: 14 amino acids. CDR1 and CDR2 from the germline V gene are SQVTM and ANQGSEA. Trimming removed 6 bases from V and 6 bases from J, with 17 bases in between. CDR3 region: CSVETGGYDEKLFF. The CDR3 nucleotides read TGCAGCGTCGAAACCGGGGGCTATGATGAAAAACTGTTTTTT.

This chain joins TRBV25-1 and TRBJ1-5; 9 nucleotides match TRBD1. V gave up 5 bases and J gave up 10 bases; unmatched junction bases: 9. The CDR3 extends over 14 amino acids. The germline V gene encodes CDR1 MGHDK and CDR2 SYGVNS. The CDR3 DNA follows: TGTGCCAGCAGTCCGGGGACAGGGACGGGACCCCAGCATTTT. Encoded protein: CASSPGTGTGPQHF.

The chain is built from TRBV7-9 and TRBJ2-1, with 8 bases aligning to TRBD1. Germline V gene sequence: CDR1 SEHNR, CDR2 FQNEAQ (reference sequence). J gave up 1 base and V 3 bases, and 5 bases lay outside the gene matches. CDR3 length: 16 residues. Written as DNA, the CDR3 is TGTGCCAGCAGCTTCTATCAGGGGGCTTCCTACAATGAGCAGTTCTTC. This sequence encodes CASSFYQGASYNEQFF.

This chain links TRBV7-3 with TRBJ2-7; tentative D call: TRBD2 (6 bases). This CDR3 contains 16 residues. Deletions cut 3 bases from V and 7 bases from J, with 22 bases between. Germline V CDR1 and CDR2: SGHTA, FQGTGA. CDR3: CASSFVRDCMRREQYF. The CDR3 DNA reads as TGTGCCAGCAGCTTCGTCCGGGACTGCATGAGGAGAGAGCAGTACTTC.

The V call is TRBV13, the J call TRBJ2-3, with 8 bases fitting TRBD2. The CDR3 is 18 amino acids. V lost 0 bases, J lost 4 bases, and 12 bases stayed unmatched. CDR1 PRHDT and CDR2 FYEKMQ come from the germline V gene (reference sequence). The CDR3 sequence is CASSLGFLAGGASDTQYF. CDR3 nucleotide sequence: TGTGCCAGCAGCTTAGGTTTCTTGGCGGGGGGTGCTTCAGATACGCAGTATTTT.

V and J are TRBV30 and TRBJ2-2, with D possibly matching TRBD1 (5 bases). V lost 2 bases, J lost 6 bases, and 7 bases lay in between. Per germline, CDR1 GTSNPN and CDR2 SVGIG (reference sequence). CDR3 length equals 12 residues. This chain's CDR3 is CAWSRGSGELFF. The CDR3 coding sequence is TGTGCCTGGAGTAGGGGATCCGGGGAGCTGTTTTTT.

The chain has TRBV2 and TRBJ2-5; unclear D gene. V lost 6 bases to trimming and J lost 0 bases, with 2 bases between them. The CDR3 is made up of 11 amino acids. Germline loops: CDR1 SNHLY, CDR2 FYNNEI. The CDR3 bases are TGTGCCAGCAGGTACCAAGAGACCCAGTACTTC. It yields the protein CASRYQETQYF.

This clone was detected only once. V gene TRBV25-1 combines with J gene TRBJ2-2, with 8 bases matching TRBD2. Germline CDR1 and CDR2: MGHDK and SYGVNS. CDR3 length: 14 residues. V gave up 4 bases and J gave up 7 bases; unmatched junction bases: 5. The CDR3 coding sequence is TGTGCCAGCAGTGTGGCGGGGGGAGGCGGGGAGCTGTTTTTT. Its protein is CASSVAGGGGELFF.